This record covers a single T cell receptor (beta chain). Germline values: CDR1 MNHEY, CDR2 SVGEGT. Trimming took 5 bases from V and 2 from J, leaving 10 bases between them. This CDR3 is 14 amino acids long. The sample comes from a study of T cell responses to AZD1222 COVID-19 vaccine. Repertoires were generated with immunoSEQ multiplex PCR, while TCRdb's copy carries only in-frame clones and drops some. Of around 170,000 clones listed, just over 90% are singletons. The chain combines TRBV6-2 or TRBV6-3 with TRBJ1-5, with D possibly TRBD1 on 6 matching bases. The sample here was peripheral blood, taken on day 0 of AZD1222 vaccination. The receptor comes from an adult in good health. The CDR3 DNA sequence: TGTGCCAGCAGTCACAGGGTCCGCAATCAGCCCCAGCATTTT. It encodes CASSHRVRNQPQHF.